These 30 T cell receptor beta chains share one sample of origin, sequenced in a study of molecular identifiers for immune sequencing clone quantification. TCRdb called the PCR reads again in MiXCR, with one record for every CDR3 protein. The data hold around 480,000 distinct CDR3 sequences, with 20% to 25% observed a single time. Source material: naive CD8+ T cells from blood, with Jurkat cell RNA spiked in. Subset described: FACS-sorted CD8+CD4-CCR7+CD45RA+ naive T cells. The source of these receptors is a human donor in good health. Some libraries in this study had Jurkat cell RNA spiked in.

On this clonotype itself: Since a much larger clone is just one base distant, this may be a read error. The CDR3 ends on some other residue instead of the conserved phenylalanine or tryptophan, so this is likely a read error. The V call is TRBV24-1, the J call TRBJ2-1; D tentatively fits TRBD1 or TRBD2 (5 bases each). Germline lookup yields CDR1 KGHDR and CDR2 SFDVKD. This CDR3 spans 14 amino acids. Between the trimmed V and J ends, which lost 5 bases and 5 bases, there was a span of 12 bases. As DNA, the CDR3 is TGTGCCACCAGTGTGGGACCCACCCACAATGAGCAGTTCTCC. It specifies CATSVGPTHNEQFS.

On this clonotype: A much larger clone differs by one base, so this may be a read error. The V and J genes are TRBV7-2 and TRBJ2-5, with TRBD2 identical over 12 bases. This CDR3 region has 17 residues. With 3 bases clipped from V and 3 bases from J, the junction kept 8 bases outside the gene matches. The germline V gene has CDR1 SGHTA and CDR2 FQGNSA. The CDR3: CASSFVLAGGGKETQYF. The CDR3 DNA is TGTGCCAGCAGCTTTGTACTAGCGGGGGGCGGAAAAGAGACCCAGTACTTC.

In this sample, this clonotype turned up a few times. The V and J genes are TRBV27 and TRBJ2-7; 7 bases line up with TRBD1. The CDR3 sequence is 14 residues long. The trim removed 3 bases at V and 3 bases at J, leaving 5 bases unmatched. Germline CDR1 is MNHEY and CDR2 is SMNVEV (reference sequence). This CDR3 reads CASSFSGTDYEQYF. The CDR3 nucleotides are TGTGCCAGCAGTTTTTCCGGGACAGACTACGAGCAGTACTTC.

A remark on this clonotype: Since a much larger clone is just one base distant, this may be a read error. The V call is TRBV7-9, the J call TRBJ1-1; D gene uncertain. This CDR3 contains 14 residues. CDR1 and CDR2 (germline): SEHNR, FQNEAQ (reference sequence). In nucleotides, the CDR3 is TGTGCCGGCAGCAAAAGGACGGTGAACACTGAAGCTTTCTTT. Protein: CAGSKRTVNTEAFF.

About this clonotype itself: The junction shows a germline mismatch at one end, possibly a read error. V is TRBV14 and J is TRBJ2-3; no firm D call. The CDR3 sequence is 12 residues long. CDR1 and CDR2 (germline): SGHDN, FVKESK. The DNA for the CDR3 is TGTGCCAGCAGCATTGGCACAGATATGCAGTATTTT. Protein sequence: CASSIGTDMQYF. The entire variable domain, with the rest obtained from reference TRBV14 and TRBJ2-3, is as follows: EAGVTQFPSHSVIEKGQTVTLRCDPISGHDNLYWYRRVMGKEIKFLLHFVKESKQDESGMPNNRFLAERTGGTYSTLKVQPAELEDSGVYFCASSIGTDMQYFGPGTRLTVL.

This clonotype was observed a handful of times. J is TRBJ2-7 and V is TRBV7-9, with 11 bases that match TRBD1. Germline V gene lookup returns CDR1 SEHNR and CDR2 FQNEAQ (reference sequence). V dropped 4 bases and J dropped 5; count of bases not matched to a gene: 7. The CDR3 totals 15 residues. CDR3 nucleotides: TGTGCCAGCAGCTCCCGGGACAGGGGGTATCACGAGCAGTACTTC. Its protein is CASSSRDRGYHEQYF.

This clonotype appeared a single time. This chain links TRBV29-1 with TRBJ2-5; a weak D match, TRBD2 (5 bases). Germline assignment: CDR1 SQVTM and CDR2 ANQGSEA. CDR3 length: 12 amino acids. V was shortened by 2 bases and J by 3 bases, with 7 bases between the two germline ends. Here the CDR3 DNA reads TGCAGCGTTGAATTCGGGGAAGAGACCCAGTACTTC. This sequence encodes CSVEFGEETQYF.

About this clonotype itself: A much larger clone differs by one base, so this may be a read error. The genes are TRBV20-1 and TRBJ1-1, with D perhaps TRBD1 (5 bases). This CDR3 region has 15 residues. Germline CDR1 and CDR2: DFQATT and SNEGSKA (reference sequence). CDR3 nucleotide sequence: TGCAGTGCTAGAGATAGGACACATCTGAACACTGAAGCTCTCTTT. Amino acids: CSARDRTHLNTEALF.

This clonotype was seen repeatedly, ten times or more. The V gene is TRBV29-1, the J gene TRBJ2-3; either TRBD1 or TRBD2 may fit D (5 bases each). This CDR3 has 14 amino acids. Germline CDR1 is SQVTM and CDR2 is ANQGSEA. Trimming took 4 bases from V and 0 from J, leaving 11 bases between them. The CDR3 reads CSVVQDSSTDTQYF. DNA for the CDR3: TGCAGCGTTGTACAGGACTCTAGCACAGATACGCAGTATTTT.

The CDR3 DNA reads as TGTGCCAGCGGCACACTCGGCGAAATCAATCAGCCCCAGCATTTT. This codes for CASGTLGEINQPQHF. The chain has TRBV6-5 and TRBJ1-5; D call uncertain. CDR3 length: 15 amino acids. CDR1 is MNHEY, CDR2 SVGAGI, per germline. Trimming cost V 8 bases and J 3 bases, with 17 bases left between them.

About this clonotype itself: Since a much larger clone is just one base distant, this may be a read error. The chain links TRBV5-6 to TRBJ2-5; D is perhaps TRBD2 (6 bases). CDR3 length equals 14 residues. The germline V gene has CDR1 SGHDT and CDR2 YYEEEE. The ends were cut back, 3 bases at V and 2 bases at J, with 11 bases in the middle. CDR3 protein: CASSSVSGQETQYF. The CDR3 nucleotides are TGTGCCAGCAGCTCGGTTAGCGGACAAGAGACCCAGTACTTC.

In regard to this clonotype: A much larger clone differs by one base, so this may be a read error. The genes are TRBV29-1 and TRBJ2-3; D gene ambiguous. CDR3 length: 12 amino acids. The V gene's germline CDR1 is SQVTM and CDR2 ANQGSEA. The CDR3 spells CGVTTSTDTQYF. Here the CDR3 DNA reads TGCGGCGTGACAACTAGCACAGATACGCAGTATTTT.

This clonotype was recorded at least ten times. The genes are TRBV5-1 and TRBJ2-5; 13 bases align to TRBD2. There are 20 residues in the CDR3. Germline-derived CDR1 and CDR2 are SGHRS and YFSETQ. V lost 0 bases to trimming and J lost 2 bases; unmatched junction nucleotides: 13. The CDR3 region has the DNA TGCGCCAGCAGCTTGGAAATTGACGGGGGACTAGCGGGAATGCAAGAGACCCAGTACTTC. Amino acid sequence: CASSLEIDGGLAGMQETQYF.

This clonotype was counted only a few times. The J gene is TRBJ2-3, the V gene TRBV11-2; D is unclear. The CDR3 has 17 amino acids. Germline V gives CDR1 SGHAT, CDR2 FQNNGV. With 5 bases removed from V and 5 bases from J, the gap between germline ends came to 23 bases. CDR3 DNA: TGTGCCAGCAGCCGTAATGGCGTCAGCACTTGGCAAGATACGCAGTATTTT. Protein: CASSRNGVSTWQDTQYF.

The genes are TRBV7-9 and TRBJ1-3; unclear D gene. This CDR3 is 15 amino acids long. The germline CDR1 and CDR2 sequences are SEHNR and FQNEAQ (reference sequence). With 10 bases removed from V and 0 bases from J, the gap between germline ends came to 16 bases. The CDR3 DNA reads as TGTGCCACGTTGAGCCGGCCCGACTCTGGAAACACCATATATTTT. Translating gives CATLSRPDSGNTIYF. The complete variable domain, with remaining parts taken from reference TRBV7-9 and TRBJ1-3, reads DTGVSQNPRHKITKRGQNVTFRCDPISEHNRLYWYRQTLGQGPEFLTYFQNEAQLEKSRLLSDRFSAERPKGSFSTLEIQRTEQGDSAMYLCATLSRPDSGNTIYFGEGSWLTVV.

This clonotype was seen more than once but under ten times. V is TRBV24-1 and J is TRBJ2-7, with TRBD1 identical over 7 bases. Germline V gene lookup returns CDR1 KGHDR and CDR2 SFDVKD. V shed 2 bases and J 2 bases; nucleotides not matched to a gene: 5. The CDR3 totals 15 residues. In DNA form, the CDR3 reads TGTGCCACCAGTGATTCCGGACAGGTTACCTACGAGCAGTACTTC. Protein sequence: CATSDSGQVTYEQYF.

There are many counts of this clonotype. This chain connects TRBV6-5 to TRBJ2-7; weak D call: TRBD1 (5 bases). V was clipped by 6 bases and J by 2 bases, with 11 bases between them. From germline, CDR1 is MNHEY and CDR2 SVGAGI. The CDR3 is 13 amino acids. DNA for the CDR3: TGTGCCAGCAGAGTTAGGGGAACCTACGAGCAGTACTTC. Protein sequence: CASRVRGTYEQYF.

Turning to this clonotype: This could be a read error, since a much larger clone is one nucleotide away. CDR3 DNA sequence: TGTACCAGCAGTTCCCAAGGGGGCTTGCACCAGCCCCAGCATTTT. It yields the protein CTSSSQGGLHQPQHF. The rearrangement links TRBV27 to TRBJ1-5, with TRBD1 matching over 7 bases. The CDR3 runs to 15 residues. Germline V CDR1 and CDR2: MNHEY, SMNVEV (reference sequence).

This clonotype was counted many times. CDR3 sequence: CASSVDGSPSGNTIYF. CDR3 sequence (DNA): TGTGCCAGCAGCGTAGATGGCTCACCATCGGGAAACACCATATATTTT. The rearrangement uses TRBV9 and TRBJ1-3; unclear D gene. Trimming stripped 0 bases from V and 4 bases from J, with 14 bases between. Germline assignment: CDR1 SGDLS and CDR2 YYNGEE. CDR3 length equals 16 residues. The full variable domain, with the rest looked up from reference TRBV9 and TRBJ1-3, is DSGVTQTPKHLITATGQRVTLRCSPRSGDLSVYWYQQSLDQGLQFLIQYYNGEERAKGNILERFSAQQFPDLHSELNLSSLELGDSALYFCASSVDGSPSGNTIYFGEGSWLTVV.

This clonotype has at least ten counts. The rearrangement links TRBV14 to TRBJ2-5; 12 nucleotides align to TRBD2. V dropped 4 bases and J dropped 5; count of bases not matched to a gene: 2. The CDR3 has 14 residues. The germline CDR1 and CDR2 sequences are SGHDN and FVKESK. CDR3 DNA: TGTGCCAGCAGCCGACTAGCGGGAGTTGAGACCCAGTACTTC. This encodes CASSRLAGVETQYF.

The chain is built from TRBV7-9 and TRBJ2-7; D is unclear. The germline V and J ends were trimmed by 8 bases and 0 bases, with 14 bases remaining between them. From germline, CDR1 is SEHNR and CDR2 FQNEAQ (reference sequence). This CDR3 spans 14 amino acids. In DNA form, the CDR3 reads TGTGCCAGCTCCGGGCTAGAGAGCTCCTACGAGCAGTACTTC. Translated: CASSGLESSYEQYF.

The chain recombines TRBV9 with TRBJ2-7, with 7 bases aligning to TRBD2. The CDR3 totals 17 residues. The V gene end was trimmed by 4 bases and the J gene end by 6 bases; junction bases not matched to a gene: 19. In germline, CDR1 is SGDLS, CDR2 YYNGEE. The CDR3 reads CASSPEERLAVLGEQYF. The CDR3, as DNA: TGTGCCAGCAGCCCGGAGGAAAGACTAGCTGTTTTGGGCGAGCAGTACTTC.

This chain links TRBV6-2 or TRBV6-3 with TRBJ1-5; D is unclear. Trimming pared 6 bases from V and 1 base from J, leaving 19 bases between. Germline CDR1 MNHEY, CDR2 SVGEGT. This CDR3 region has 17 residues. CDR3 nucleotides: TGTGCCAGCAGAAAACTCGGGCCCTCGAAGAGCAATCAGCCCCAGCATTTT. Its translation: CASRKLGPSKSNQPQHF.

This clonotype turned up a few times. The chain recombines TRBV19 with TRBJ2-7; 8 bases are a match to TRBD1. The CDR3 has 15 residues. The germline V gene encodes CDR1 LNHDA and CDR2 SQIVND (reference sequence). V trimming: 5 bases; J trimming: 3 bases; junction bases outside the gene matches: 9. CDR3 nucleotides: TGTGCCAGTAGTCTCGCGTCGGACAGGGACTACGAGCAGTACTTC. Residues: CASSLASDRDYEQYF.

V and J are TRBV6-5 and TRBJ1-1, with 8 bases lining up with TRBD1. With 7 bases clipped from V and 5 bases from J, the junction kept 6 bases outside the gene matches. This CDR3 region has 13 residues. Germline CDR1 reads MNHEY; CDR2 reads SVGAGI. The CDR3 sequence is CASTSTGDTEAFF. The CDR3 DNA follows: TGTGCCAGCACCTCGACAGGGGATACTGAAGCTTTCTTT.

This clonotype occurred many times. The genes are TRBV20-1 and TRBJ2-1, with TRBD1 identical over 10 bases. The V gene's germline CDR1 is DFQATT and CDR2 SNEGSKA (reference sequence). Trimming at V came to 6 bases and at J to 4 bases, leaving 6 bases not matched to a gene. CDR3 length: 14 residues. CDR3 sequence: CSAETGQGYNEQFF. CDR3 in DNA: TGCAGTGCGGAAACGGGACAGGGGTACAATGAGCAGTTCTTC.

This clonotype was detected many times. The genes are TRBV7-9 and TRBJ2-5; TRBD1 matches at 7 bases. The CDR3 extends over 14 amino acids. After removal of 5 bases from V and 2 bases from J, the junction contained 5 bases not matched to a gene. Germline values: CDR1 SEHNR, CDR2 FQNEAQ (reference sequence). The CDR3 here is CASSPDRMQETQYF. In nucleotides, the CDR3 is TGTGCCAGCAGCCCGGACAGGATGCAAGAGACCCAGTACTTC. Full variable domain (remainder filled in from reference TRBV7-9 and TRBJ2-5): DTGVSQNPRHKITKRGQNVTFRCDPISEHNRLYWYRQTLGQGPEFLTYFQNEAQLEKSRLLSDRFSAERPKGSFSTLEIQRTEQGDSAMYLCASSPDRMQETQYFGPGTRLLVL.

This clonotype showed up many times. CDR3 nucleotide sequence: TGTGCCAGCAGCTTCAGACAGCCCGAAGCTTTCTTT. Translation: CASSFRQPEAFF. The rearrangement joins TRBV7-9 to TRBJ1-1, with a weak D call TRBD1 (5 bases). The CDR3 covers 12 residues. The V and J ends lost 3 bases and 8 bases respectively, with 10 bases between them. Germline CDR1 and CDR2: SEHNR and FQNEAQ (reference sequence).

This clonotype has just a few counts. A much larger clone sits a single nucleotide away, making a read error possible. The V gene is TRBV10-3, the J gene TRBJ2-6; tentative D call: TRBD1 (5 bases). Germline V gene lookup returns CDR1 ENHRY and CDR2 SYGVKD. The CDR3 is 13 residues long. The CDR3 DNA sequence: TGTGCCGTCCACGGGCCTGGGGCCAACGCCCTGACTTTC. This encodes CAVHGPGANALTF.

This clonotype was observed many times. This rearrangement joins TRBV20-1 to TRBJ2-7, with TRBD1 identical over 7 bases. V was clipped by 3 bases and J by 0 bases; unmatched bases: 2. This CDR3 region has 13 residues. Per the germline V gene, CDR1 is DFQATT and CDR2 is SNEGSKA (reference sequence). The CDR3 region is CSARTGSSYEQYF. The CDR3 region has the DNA TGCAGTGCTAGGACAGGGAGCTCCTACGAGCAGTACTTC.